This TCR beta chain was obtained from a study of T cells in Graves' hyperthyroidism and ophthalmopathy. Study at large: Pretreatment peripheral blood was obtained at initial diagnosis.

The study excluded patients with uncontrolled infection, other autoimmune disease, pregnancy or lactation. From RNA transcripts, TCR beta CDR3 regions were amplified. HTBI primers were the set used in a first-round RT-PCR of the TCR CDR3. TCRdb passed the multiplex PCR reads through MiXCR, listing each CDR3 protein once. The sample carries under 750,000 distinct CDR3 sequences, around a sixth recorded once. V shed 5 bases, J shed 4 bases, and the junction held 10 bases outside the gene matches. In germline, CDR1 is MGHRA, CDR2 YSYEKL. The CDR3 is 15 residues long. The rearrangement uses TRBV4-1 and TRBJ1-2, with 7 bases identical to TRBD1. Sample: blood. The TCR originated in a woman in her fifties or sixties with Graves' hyperthyroidism that later progressed to Graves' ophthalmopathy. This chain's CDR3 is CASSKTGTAVYGYTF. DNA of the CDR3: TGCGCCAGCAGCAAGACCGGGACAGCAGTCTATGGCTACACCTTC.